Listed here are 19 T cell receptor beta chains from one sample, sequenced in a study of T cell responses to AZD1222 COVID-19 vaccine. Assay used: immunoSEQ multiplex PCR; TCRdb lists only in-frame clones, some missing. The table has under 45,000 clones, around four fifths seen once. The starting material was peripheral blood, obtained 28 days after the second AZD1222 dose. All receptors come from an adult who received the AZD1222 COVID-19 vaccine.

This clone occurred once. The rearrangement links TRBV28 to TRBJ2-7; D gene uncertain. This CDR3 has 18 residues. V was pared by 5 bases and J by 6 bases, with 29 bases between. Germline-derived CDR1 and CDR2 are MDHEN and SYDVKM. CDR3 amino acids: CASSLYFLGSSSKGEQYF. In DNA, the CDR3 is TGTGCCAGCAGTCTATACTTCCTTGGGTCCTCTAGTAAAGGCGAGCAGTACTTC.

The CDR3 is CASSLDGQPNTEAFF. The CDR3, as DNA: TGTGCCAGCAGCTTGGATGGCCAGCCGAACACTGAAGCTTTCTTT. This chain joins TRBV5-5 and TRBJ1-1, with no clear D. The CDR3 extends over 15 amino acids. Germline-derived CDR1 and CDR2 are SGHKS and YYEKEE (reference sequence). The V end was cut by 0 bases, the J end by 1 base, with 10 bases between.

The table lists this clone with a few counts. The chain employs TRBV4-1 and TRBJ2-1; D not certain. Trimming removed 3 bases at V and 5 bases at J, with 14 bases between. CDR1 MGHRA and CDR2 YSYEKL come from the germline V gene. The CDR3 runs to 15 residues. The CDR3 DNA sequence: TGCGCCAGCAGCCATGGGGAAAGAATAGACAATGAGCAGTTCTTC. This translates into CASSHGERIDNEQFF.

The CDR3 DNA sequence: TGTGCCAGCAGCCTATCGTATGCAAACACTGAAGCTTTCTTT. Translated, it gives CASSLSYANTEAFF. The chain is built from TRBV9 and TRBJ1-1; D gene unclear. This CDR3 region has 14 residues. V was clipped by 4 bases and J by 2 bases, with 12 bases between them. Per the germline V gene, CDR1 is SGDLS and CDR2 is YYNGEE.

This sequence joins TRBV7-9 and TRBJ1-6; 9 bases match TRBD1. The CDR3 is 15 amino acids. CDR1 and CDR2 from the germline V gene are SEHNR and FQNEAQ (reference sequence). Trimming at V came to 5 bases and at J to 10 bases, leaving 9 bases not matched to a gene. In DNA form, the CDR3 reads TGTGCCAGCAGCACTGGGGACAGGGAGAACTCACCCCTCCACTTT. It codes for CASSTGDRENSPLHF.

The CDR3 here is CASSLVGAGNQPQHF. CDR3 coding DNA: TGTGCCAGCAGTCTAGTTGGGGCTGGCAATCAGCCCCAGCATTTT. J is TRBJ1-5 and V is TRBV27, with a possible D match to TRBD1 (5 bases). V lost 5 bases, J lost 2 bases, and 13 bases lay in between. CDR1 and CDR2 (germline): MNHEY, SMNVEV (reference sequence). CDR3 length: 15 residues.

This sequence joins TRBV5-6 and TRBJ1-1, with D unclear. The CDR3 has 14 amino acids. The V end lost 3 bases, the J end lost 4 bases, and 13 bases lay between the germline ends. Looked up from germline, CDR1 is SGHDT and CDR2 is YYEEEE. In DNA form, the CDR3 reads TGTGCCAGCAGCTCGTACATACTCGGCACTGAAGCTTTCTTT. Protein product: CASSSYILGTEAFF.

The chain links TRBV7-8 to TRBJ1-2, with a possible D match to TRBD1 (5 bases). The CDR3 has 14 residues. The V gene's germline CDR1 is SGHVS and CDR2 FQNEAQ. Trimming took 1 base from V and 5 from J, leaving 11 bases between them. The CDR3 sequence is CASSLGSGVYGYTF. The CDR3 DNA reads TGTGCCAGCAGCTTAGGGTCGGGGGTTTATGGCTACACCTTC.

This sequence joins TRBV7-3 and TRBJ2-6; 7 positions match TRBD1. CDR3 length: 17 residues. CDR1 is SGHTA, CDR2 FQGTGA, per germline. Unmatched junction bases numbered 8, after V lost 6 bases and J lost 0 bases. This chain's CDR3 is CASRPRTGGSGANVLTF. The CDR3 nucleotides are TGTGCCAGCAGACCAAGGACAGGTGGCTCTGGGGCCAACGTCCTGACTTTC.

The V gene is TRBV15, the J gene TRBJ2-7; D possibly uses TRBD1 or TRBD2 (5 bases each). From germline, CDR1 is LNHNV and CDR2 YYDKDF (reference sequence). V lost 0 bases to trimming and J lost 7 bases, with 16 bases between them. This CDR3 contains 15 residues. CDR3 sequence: CATSREGQGGGEQYF. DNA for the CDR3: TGTGCCACCAGCAGAGAGGGCCAGGGTGGAGGAGAGCAGTACTTC.

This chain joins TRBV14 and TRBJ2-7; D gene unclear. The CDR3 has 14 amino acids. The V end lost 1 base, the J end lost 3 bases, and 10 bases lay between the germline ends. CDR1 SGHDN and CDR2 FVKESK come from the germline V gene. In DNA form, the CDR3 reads TGTGCCAGCAGCCAAGGCAGTCCCCTCTACGAGCAGTACTTC. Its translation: CASSQGSPLYEQYF.

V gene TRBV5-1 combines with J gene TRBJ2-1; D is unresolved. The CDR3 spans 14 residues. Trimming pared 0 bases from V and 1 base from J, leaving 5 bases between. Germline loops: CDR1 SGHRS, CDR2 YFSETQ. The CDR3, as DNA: TGCGCCAGCAGCTTGGTCGTATCCTACAATGAGCAGTTCTTC. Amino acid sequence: CASSLVVSYNEQFF.

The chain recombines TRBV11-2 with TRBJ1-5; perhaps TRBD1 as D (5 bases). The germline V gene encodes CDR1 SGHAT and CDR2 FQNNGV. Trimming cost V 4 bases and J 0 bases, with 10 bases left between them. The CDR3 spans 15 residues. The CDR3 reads CASSSGTVSNQPQHF. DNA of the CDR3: TGTGCCAGCAGCTCCGGGACTGTTAGCAATCAGCCCCAGCATTTT.

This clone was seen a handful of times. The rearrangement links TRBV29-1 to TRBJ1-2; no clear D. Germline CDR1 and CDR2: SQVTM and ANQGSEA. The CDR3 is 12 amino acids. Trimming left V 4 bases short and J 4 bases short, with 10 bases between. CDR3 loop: CSVGLGSYGYTF. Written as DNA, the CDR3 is TGCAGCGTTGGTTTGGGAAGCTATGGCTACACCTTC.

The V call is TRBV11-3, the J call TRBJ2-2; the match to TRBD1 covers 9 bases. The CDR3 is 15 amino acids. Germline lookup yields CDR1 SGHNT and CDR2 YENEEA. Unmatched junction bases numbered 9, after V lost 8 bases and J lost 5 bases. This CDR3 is CASSTTGGATGELFF. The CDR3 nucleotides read TGTGCCAGCTCAACCACAGGGGGCGCGACCGGGGAGCTGTTTTTT.

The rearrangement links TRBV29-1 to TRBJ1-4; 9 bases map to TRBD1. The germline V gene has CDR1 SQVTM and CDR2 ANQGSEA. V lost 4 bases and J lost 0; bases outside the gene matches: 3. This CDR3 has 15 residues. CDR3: CSVAGQGSTNEKLFF. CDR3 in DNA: TGCAGCGTTGCAGGACAGGGGTCAACTAATGAAAAACTGTTTTTT.

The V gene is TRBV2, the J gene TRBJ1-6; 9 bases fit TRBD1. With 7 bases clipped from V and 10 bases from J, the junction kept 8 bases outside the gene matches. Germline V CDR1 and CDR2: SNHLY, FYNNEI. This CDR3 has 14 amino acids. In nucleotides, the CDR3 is TGTGCCAGCATGACGGGACAGGGCGCCTCACCCCTCCACTTT. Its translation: CASMTGQGASPLHF.

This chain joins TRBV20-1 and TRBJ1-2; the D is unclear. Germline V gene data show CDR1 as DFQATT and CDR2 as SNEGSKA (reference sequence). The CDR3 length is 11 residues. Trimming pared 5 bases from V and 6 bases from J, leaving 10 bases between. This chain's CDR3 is CSAVKGHGYTF. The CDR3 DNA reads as TGCAGTGCTGTTAAGGGCCATGGCTACACCTTC.

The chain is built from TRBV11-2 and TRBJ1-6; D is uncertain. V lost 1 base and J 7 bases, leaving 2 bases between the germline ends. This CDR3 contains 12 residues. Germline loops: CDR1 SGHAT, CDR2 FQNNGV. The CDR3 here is CASSLANSPLHF. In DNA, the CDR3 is TGTGCCAGCAGCTTAGCAAATTCACCCCTCCACTTT. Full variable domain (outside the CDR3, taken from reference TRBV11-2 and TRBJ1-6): EAGVAQSPRYKIIEKRQSVAFWCNPISGHATLYWYQQILGQGPKLLIQFQNNGVVDDSQLPKDRFSAERLKGVDSTLKIQPAKLEDSAVYLCASSLANSPLHFGNGTRLTVT.